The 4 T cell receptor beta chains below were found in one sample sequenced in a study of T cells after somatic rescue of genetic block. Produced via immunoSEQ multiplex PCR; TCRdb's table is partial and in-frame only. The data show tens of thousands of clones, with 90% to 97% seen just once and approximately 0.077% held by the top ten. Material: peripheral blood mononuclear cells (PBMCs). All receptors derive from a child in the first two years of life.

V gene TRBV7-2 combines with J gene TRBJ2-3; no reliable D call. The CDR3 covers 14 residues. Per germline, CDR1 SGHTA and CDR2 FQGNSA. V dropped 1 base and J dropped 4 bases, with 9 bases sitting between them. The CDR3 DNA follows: TGTGCCAGCAGCTTAGGCGCGAGGCCAGATACGCAGTATTTT. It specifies CASSLGARPDTQYF.

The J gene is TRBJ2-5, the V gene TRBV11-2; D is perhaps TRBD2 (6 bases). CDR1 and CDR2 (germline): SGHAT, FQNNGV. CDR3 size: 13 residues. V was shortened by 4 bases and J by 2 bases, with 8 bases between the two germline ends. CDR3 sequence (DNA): TGTGCCAGCAGCTCGGGACTTCAAGAGACCCAGTACTTC. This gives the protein CASSSGLQETQYF.

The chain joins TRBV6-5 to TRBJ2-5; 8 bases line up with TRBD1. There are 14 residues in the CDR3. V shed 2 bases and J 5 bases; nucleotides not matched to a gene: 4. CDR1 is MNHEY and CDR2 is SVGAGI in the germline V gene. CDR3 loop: CASSYRTGGETQYF. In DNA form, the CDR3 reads TGTGCCAGCAGTTACCGTACAGGGGGTGAGACCCAGTACTTC.

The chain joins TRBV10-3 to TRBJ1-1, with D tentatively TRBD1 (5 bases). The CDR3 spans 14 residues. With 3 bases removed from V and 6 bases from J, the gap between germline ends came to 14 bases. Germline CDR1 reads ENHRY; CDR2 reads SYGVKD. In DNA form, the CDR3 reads TGTGCCATCAGTGATAGGGATATGGGGCCTGAAGCTTTCTTT. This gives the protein CAISDRDMGPEAFF.